One and the same sample provided the 17 T cell receptor beta chains below, sequenced in a study of T cells in Graves' hyperthyroidism and ophthalmopathy. Amplification of TCR beta CDR3 regions was performed using RNA transcripts as template. HTBI primers were used for first-round RT-PCR of the TCR CDR3. TCRdb redid the calling of the multiplex PCR reads with MiXCR, one entry per CDR3 protein. The sample has more than 650,000 distinct CDR3 sequences, approximately 14% seen once. The sample comprised blood. The receptors originated from a woman aged 18-29 years with Graves' hyperthyroidism.

This chain links TRBV15 with TRBJ2-7; 10 bases are shared with TRBD2. From germline, CDR1 is LNHNV and CDR2 YYDKDF (reference sequence). Trimming removed 0 bases from V and 2 bases from J; junction bases left unmatched: 4. CDR3 size: 16 residues. This chain's CDR3 is CATSREKLAGTYEQYF. The CDR3 DNA reads as TGTGCCACCAGCAGAGAGAAACTAGCGGGGACCTACGAGCAGTACTTC.

This clonotype came up many times. The chain uses TRBV4-2 and TRBJ2-1; 11 nucleotides agree with TRBD2. Germline CDR1 LGHNA, CDR2 YNFKEQ. This CDR3 comprises 16 residues. V trimming: 1 base; J trimming: 7 bases; junction bases outside the gene matches: 6. The CDR3 region has the DNA TGTGCCAGCAGCCAAGGACTAGCGGGGAGACCAAATGAGCAGTTCTTC. The encoded protein is CASSQGLAGRPNEQFF.

The sample holds many counts of this clonotype. V gene TRBV28 combines with J gene TRBJ2-1; 8 bases align to TRBD1. Germline V lookup: CDR1 MDHEN, CDR2 SYDVKM. The CDR3 loop spans 13 amino acids. V lost 10 bases, J lost 7 bases, and 9 bases stayed unmatched. As DNA, the CDR3 is TGTGCCACTTCCCGGACAGGGCATAATGAGCAGTTCTTC. This translates into CATSRTGHNEQFF.

This clonotype was seen at least ten times. The V gene is TRBV30, the J gene TRBJ2-3; TRBD2 matches 9 bases. The length of the CDR3 is 15 residues. Germline V gives CDR1 GTSNPN, CDR2 SVGIG (reference sequence). V shed 0 bases and J 5 bases; nucleotides not matched to a gene: 6. In nucleotides, the CDR3 is TGTGCCTGGAGTGTACAAGCGGGAGGAGGAGATACGCAGTATTTT. The encoded protein is CAWSVQAGGGDTQYF.

The chain recombines TRBV27 with TRBJ2-5; D gene unclear. The CDR3 is 15 amino acids. Trimming removed 6 bases from V and 5 bases from J, with 19 bases in between. Germline assignment: CDR1 MNHEY and CDR2 SMNVEV (reference sequence). CDR3 coding DNA: TGTGCCAGCAGCAAGATTTATCGAGAACCGGAGACCCAGTACTTC. As protein: CASSKIYREPETQYF.

This clonotype has ten or more counts. This chain links TRBV18 with TRBJ2-1, with TRBD1 matching over 9 bases. With 3 bases clipped from V and 8 bases from J, the junction kept 8 bases outside the gene matches. CDR1 and CDR2 from the germline V gene are KGHSH and LQKENI. This CDR3 has 15 amino acids. CDR3 loop: CASSPKDRGWHEQFF. Written as DNA, the CDR3 is TGTGCCAGCTCACCTAAGGACAGGGGATGGCATGAGCAGTTCTTC.

This clonotype has at least ten counts. V is TRBV7-8 and J is TRBJ2-3; no definite D call. The CDR3 consists of 14 residues. The V end was cut by 3 bases, the J end by 3 bases, with 10 bases between. Germline CDR1 is SGHVS and CDR2 is FQNEAQ. CDR3 DNA sequence: TGTGCCAGCAGCTTTGGCTTCGGTACAGATACGCAGTATTTT. This gives the protein CASSFGFGTDTQYF.

Many counts were recorded for this clonotype. The chain links TRBV29-1 to TRBJ2-3; 12 bases align to TRBD2. Germline V CDR1 and CDR2: SQVTM, ANQGSEA. The CDR3 runs 15 residues. V lost 0 bases and J lost 6; bases outside the gene matches: 4. CDR3 sequence (DNA): TGCAGCGTTGAAGATGGGACTAGCGGGTGGGATACGCAGTATTTT. Translating it yields CSVEDGTSGWDTQYF.

This clonotype was seen a handful of times. A much larger clone sits a single nucleotide away, making a read error possible. The chain's CDR3 is CASSPTLDTEAFF. CDR3 sequence (DNA): TGTGCCAGCTCACCAACCTTGGACACTGAAGCTTTCTTT. The chain couples TRBV18 to TRBJ1-1; D unresolved. The CDR3 length is 13 residues. Germline V CDR1 and CDR2: KGHSH, LQKENI. V was trimmed by 2 bases and J by 3 bases, leaving 7 bases between them.

This clonotype came up many times. The chain joins TRBV7-9 to TRBJ2-1; D possibly corresponds to TRBD2 (6 bases). CDR3 size: 16 residues. Germline V lookup: CDR1 SEHNR, CDR2 FQNEAQ (reference sequence). V lost 7 bases to trimming and J lost 0 bases, with 16 bases between them. The CDR3 sequence: CASTMLRDSSYNEQFF. For the CDR3, the DNA is TGTGCCAGCACTATGCTGCGGGATAGCTCCTACAATGAGCAGTTCTTC.

V gene TRBV4-1 combines with J gene TRBJ1-2; TRBD1 matches at 8 bases. Trimming removed 5 bases from V and 4 bases from J; junction bases left unmatched: 6. The germline V gene encodes CDR1 MGHRA and CDR2 YSYEKL. CDR3 length: 14 residues. The CDR3, as DNA: TGCGCCAGCAGCTATGGACAGGGTACCTATGGCTACACCTTC. This codes for CASSYGQGTYGYTF.

This chain uses TRBV4-1 with TRBJ1-2; D is undetermined. The CDR3 spans 14 residues. Germline CDR1 reads MGHRA; CDR2 reads YSYEKL. The V end was cut by 3 bases, the J end by 0 bases, with 8 bases between. CDR3 sequence: CASSHGGTNYGYTF. CDR3 sequence (DNA): TGCGCCAGCAGCCACGGAGGAACTAACTATGGCTACACCTTC.

This chain joins TRBV27 and TRBJ2-7; D is unclear. V lost 6 bases and J lost 2, with 14 bases in between. CDR1 is MNHEY, CDR2 SMNVEV, per germline (reference sequence). The CDR3 contains 14 residues. CDR3 sequence: CASSLTEPTYEQYF. CDR3 sequence (DNA): TGTGCCAGCAGCTTAACGGAACCGACCTACGAGCAGTACTTC.

This chain links TRBV19 with TRBJ2-1, with 14 bases identical to TRBD2. Germline V gene lookup returns CDR1 LNHDA and CDR2 SQIVND (reference sequence). This CDR3 contains 13 residues. V lost 9 bases, J lost 6 bases, and 1 base stayed unmatched. The CDR3 sequence: CASGLAGGNEQFF. The CDR3 nucleotides read TGTGCCAGCGGACTAGCGGGAGGCAATGAGCAGTTCTTC.

The rearrangement links TRBV3-1 to TRBJ1-2; D gene unclear. V lost 4 bases and J lost 6, with 24 bases in between. Germline V CDR1 and CDR2: LGHDT, YNNKEL (reference sequence). This CDR3 has 17 residues. CDR3 sequence: CASSRHSFLAGDHGYTF. The CDR3 DNA sequence: TGTGCCAGCAGCCGCCATTCCTTTCTAGCGGGTGATCATGGCTACACCTTC.

This clonotype appeared a few times. DNA for the CDR3: TGTGCCACCAGTGATCTGAACCGACTGGTCAATGAGCAGTTCTTC. It translates to CATSDLNRLVNEQFF. This chain uses TRBV24-1 with TRBJ2-1; no firm D call. This CDR3 is 15 amino acids long. In germline, CDR1 is KGHDR, CDR2 SFDVKD. Deletions cut 3 bases from V and 6 bases from J, with 14 bases between.

This clonotype was recorded at least ten times. The chain employs TRBV20-1 and TRBJ2-1, with 10 bases lining up with TRBD2. The J segment lost 0 bases and the V segment lost 3 bases, leaving 11 bases of the junction unmatched. CDR1 and CDR2 (germline): DFQATT, SNEGSKA (reference sequence). The CDR3 runs to 18 residues. DNA of the CDR3: TGCAGTGCTAGGGGGCTAGCGGGAGATCTAAGCTCCTACAATGAGCAGTTCTTC. Its translation: CSARGLAGDLSSYNEQFF.